The T cell receptor beta chain under discussion was sequenced for a study of early T cells in non-severe SARS-CoV-2 infection. Overall study: Bulk RNA from unsorted whole blood was sequenced; chains were unpaired.

V was pared by 6 bases and J by 1 base, with 8 bases of the junction left unmatched. Germline V gene data show CDR1 as DFQATT and CDR2 as SNEGSKA (reference sequence). The CDR3 has 15 amino acids. This clonotype was counted a few times. The antigen remains unidentified. Attached unique molecular identifiers marked individual cDNA molecules. MiXCR was run by TCRdb on the 5' RACE reads, yielding one entry per CDR3 protein. Of more than 85,000 distinct CDR3 sequences listed, around 12% are singletons. Points from the study as a whole: The study's VDJdb matching favored anti-spike CD8 responses and missed private and CD4 specificities.

What was sequenced was whole blood. The source of this sequence is an adult who was a healthcare worker with PCR-confirmed SARS-CoV-2 infection or an uninfected control (not recorded which). V and J are TRBV20-1 and TRBJ2-1, with 8 bases that match TRBD2. The CDR3 reads CSAGAGDISYNEQFF. Here the CDR3 DNA reads TGCAGTGCGGGAGCGGGGGACATTTCCTACAATGAGCAGTTCTTC.